This T cell receptor beta chain is from a study of blood T cell repertoires in COVID-19. Germline V gene lookup returns CDR1 KGHSH and CDR2 LQKENI. V lost 3 bases and J lost 0, with 15 bases in between. There are 17 residues in the CDR3. Repertoires were generated with immunoSEQ multiplex PCR, while TCRdb's copy carries only in-frame clones and drops some. This table has 240,000 or so clones, around four fifths appearing once. Sequenced material: peripheral blood. The genes are TRBV18 and TRBJ2-1, with TRBD1 as a possible D gene (6 bases). This sequence originates from a woman at least 80 years old with acute or convalescent COVID-19. The CDR3 here is CASSPRQGTFSYNEQFF. CDR3 nucleotides: TGTGCCAGCTCACCTCGGCAGGGGACCTTCTCCTACAATGAGCAGTTCTTC.